This T cell receptor beta chain was sequenced during a study of cytomegalovirus exposure and HLA in healthy donors. This CDR3 spans 15 amino acids. Germline V CDR1 and CDR2: SGHRS, YFSETQ. With V trimmed by 4 bases and J by 6 bases, 11 bases remained unmatched. PCR amplification relied on 60 Vbeta primers (plus 13 Jbeta primers). Repertoires were generated with immunoSEQ multiplex PCR, while TCRdb's copy carries only in-frame clones and drops some. The table lists about 190,000 clones, over 75% of them singletons. The specimen sequenced was PBMCs. This chain connects TRBV5-1 to TRBJ1-2; 8 bases map to TRBD1. The source is a man in his fifties in good health and CMV-seronegative. CDR3 nucleotides: TGCGCCAGCAGCGGCAAAGACAGGGGAGTAGATGGCTACACCTTC. Its translation is CASSGKDRGVDGYTF.